A selection of T cell receptor beta chains follows, all from one sample in a study of blood T cell repertoires in COVID-19. Method: immunoSEQ multiplex PCR; TCRdb's copy keeps in-frame clones and lacks some. The table records around 310,000 clones, 80% to 90% of them present only once. Sample: PBMCs or T cells enriched from blood (not recorded which). The receptors stem from a man younger than 45 who had recovered from COVID-19. Each CDR3 is given with its conserved first and last residue. The order of the fields is J gene, V gene, D gene, CDR3 protein. The D gene is left open where the match is weak.

>TRBJ1-2|TRBV7-2|TRBD1
CASSRWDRAYGYTF
>TRBJ1-2|TRBV30|TRBD1
CAWSVQGAGGYTF
>TRBJ1-1|TRBV5-4|TRBD1
CASSPVGTGDGEAFF
>TRBJ1-4|TRBV5-5|-
CASSLGGNNEKLFF
>TRBJ1-2|TRBV5-1|TRBD1
CASSLRTGTNYGYTF
>TRBJ1-5|TRBV28|TRBD1
CASSPQGASNQPQHF
>TRBJ2-5|TRBV28|TRBD1
CASSFRTGGETQYF
>TRBJ1-3|TRBV7-9|-
CASSLSQVPSGNTIYF
>TRBJ2-7|TRBV7-9|TRBD1
CASSWGQHSYEQYF
>TRBJ2-1|TRBV18|TRBD1
CASSPPGQGDNEQFF
>TRBJ1-1|TRBV5-1|TRBD1
CASSSRGGPNTEAFF
>TRBJ2-5|TRBV5-1|TRBD2
CASSSIAGVQETQYF
>TRBJ2-7|TRBV5-5|-
CASSPGGYEQYF
>TRBJ1-2|TRBV14|TRBD1
CASSQVGTGGDGYTF
>TRBJ2-1|TRBV2|TRBD2
CASSEGGLAGAKQFF
>TRBJ1-6|TRBV28|-
CASSFPLEGSPLHF
>TRBJ2-5|TRBV27|TRBD1
CASSQRIGTGVETQYF
>TRBJ1-1|TRBV2|TRBD1
CASSPGQGRGSGNTEAFF
>TRBJ2-7|TRBV7-3|TRBD1
CASSLKGQGRGSYEQYF
>TRBJ1-2|TRBV9|-
CASSPRQHDRGYTF
>TRBJ2-7|TRBV6-5|-
CASSYSGEPYEQYF
>TRBJ2-3|TRBV5-1|-
CASSLGENTDTQYF
>TRBJ2-1|TRBV10-2|-
CASSDDPWGRENEQFF
>TRBJ1-2|TRBV5-4|TRBD1
CASSFSGQGDGYTF
>TRBJ2-1|TRBV27|TRBD2
CASSSGTSVSYNEQFF
>TRBJ2-7|TRBV10-1|-
CASSESGGDEQYF
>TRBJ2-3|TRBV5-1|-
CASTGVGTDTQYF
>TRBJ1-1|TRBV10-3|-
CAISGRQGGNTEAFF
>TRBJ1-5|TRBV5-8|TRBD1
CASSRDRNGNQPQHF
>TRBJ2-1|TRBV5-1|-
CASSPGHPSYNEQFF
>TRBJ2-3|TRBV10-1|TRBD2
CASSELAGAQTTDTQYF
>TRBJ1-2|TRBV21-1|-
CASSKEEEAGPCYGYTF
>TRBJ1-1|TRBV27|TRBD1
CATQTGGSEAFF
>TRBJ2-5|TRBV15|-
CATRGETQYF
>TRBJ1-2|TRBV4-1|TRBD1
CASSQVRGTDANYGYTF
>TRBJ1-1|TRBV5-1|TRBD1
CASSSQGAHTEAFF
>TRBJ1-1|TRBV5-6|-
CASSFLSGGTEAFF
>TRBJ1-5|TRBV2|-
CASTLAYQPQHF
>TRBJ2-4|TRBV30|TRBD2
CAWSVGLAGGLAKNIQYF
>TRBJ2-5|TRBV24-1|-
CATSDPIRGTGETQYF
>TRBJ1-5|TRBV4-2|TRBD1
CASSHRLQGEYSNQPQHF
>TRBJ2-7|TRBV5-4|-
CASSLGLASPEQYF
>TRBJ2-7|TRBV4-1|-
CASSQTGSPYEQYF
>TRBJ2-2|TRBV15|-
CATRRTANTGELFF